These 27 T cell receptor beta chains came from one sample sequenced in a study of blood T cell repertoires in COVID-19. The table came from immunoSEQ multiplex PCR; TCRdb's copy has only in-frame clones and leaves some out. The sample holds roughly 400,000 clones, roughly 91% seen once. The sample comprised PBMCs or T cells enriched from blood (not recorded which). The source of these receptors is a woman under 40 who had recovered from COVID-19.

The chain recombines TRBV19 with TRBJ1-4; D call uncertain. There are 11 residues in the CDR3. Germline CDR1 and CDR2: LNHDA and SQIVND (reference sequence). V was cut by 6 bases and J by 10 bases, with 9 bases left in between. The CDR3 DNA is TGTGCCAGTAGCCGGTATCCAAAACTGTTTTTT. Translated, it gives CASSRYPKLFF.

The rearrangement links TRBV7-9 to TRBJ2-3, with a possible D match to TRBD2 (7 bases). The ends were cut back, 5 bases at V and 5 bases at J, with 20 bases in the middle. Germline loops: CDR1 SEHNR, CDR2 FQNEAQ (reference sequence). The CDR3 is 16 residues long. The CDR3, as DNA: TGTGCCAGCAGCCCTCGAAGGGGGGGCCGAAGAGATACGCAGTATTTT. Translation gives CASSPRRGGRRDTQYF.

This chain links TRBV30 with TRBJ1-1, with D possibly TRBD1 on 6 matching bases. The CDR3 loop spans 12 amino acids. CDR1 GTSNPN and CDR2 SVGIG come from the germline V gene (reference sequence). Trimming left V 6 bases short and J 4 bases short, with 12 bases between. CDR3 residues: CACKGEGTEAFF. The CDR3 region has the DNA TGTGCCTGCAAGGGGGAGGGCACTGAAGCTTTCTTT.

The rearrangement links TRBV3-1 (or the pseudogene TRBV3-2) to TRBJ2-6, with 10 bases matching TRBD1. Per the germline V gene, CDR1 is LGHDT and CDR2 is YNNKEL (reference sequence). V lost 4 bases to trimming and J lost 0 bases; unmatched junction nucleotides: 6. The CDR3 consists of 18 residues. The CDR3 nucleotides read TGTGCCAGCAGCCCAGGGACAGGGGTAAGCTCTGGGGCCAACGTCCTGACTTTC. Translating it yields CASSPGTGVSSGANVLTF.

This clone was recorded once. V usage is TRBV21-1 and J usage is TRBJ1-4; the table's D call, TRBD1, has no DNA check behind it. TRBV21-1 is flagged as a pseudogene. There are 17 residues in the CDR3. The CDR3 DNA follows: TGTGCCAGCAGCAAAGGATTCCCAGGGGGCGCGGGTGAAAAACTGTTTTTT. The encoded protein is CASSKGFPGGAGEKLFF.

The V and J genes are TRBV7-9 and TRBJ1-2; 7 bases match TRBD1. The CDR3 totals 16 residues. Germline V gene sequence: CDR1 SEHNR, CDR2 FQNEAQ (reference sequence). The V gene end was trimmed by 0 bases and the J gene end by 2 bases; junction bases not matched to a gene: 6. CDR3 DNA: TGTGCCAGCAGCTTAGCCGGGACAGAGAAAAACTATGGCTACACCTTC. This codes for CASSLAGTEKNYGYTF.

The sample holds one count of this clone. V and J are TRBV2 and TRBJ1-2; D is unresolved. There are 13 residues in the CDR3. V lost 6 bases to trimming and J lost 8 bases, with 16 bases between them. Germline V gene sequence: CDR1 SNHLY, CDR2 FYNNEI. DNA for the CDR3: TGTGCCAGCAGAATGGACCGCGGGAGAGGCTACACCTTC. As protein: CASRMDRGRGYTF. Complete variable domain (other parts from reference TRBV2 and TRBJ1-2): EPEVTQTPSHQVTQMGQEVILRCVPISNHLYFYWYRQILGQKVEFLVSFYNNEISEKSEIFDDQFSVERPDGSNFTLKIRSTKLEDSAMYFCASRMDRGRGYTFGSGTRLTVV.

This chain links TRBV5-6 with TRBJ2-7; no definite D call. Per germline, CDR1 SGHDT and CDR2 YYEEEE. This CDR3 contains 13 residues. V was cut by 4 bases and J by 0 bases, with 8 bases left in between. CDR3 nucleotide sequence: TGTGCCAGCAGCCCTCAGGTCTCCTACGAGCAGTACTTC. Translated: CASSPQVSYEQYF.

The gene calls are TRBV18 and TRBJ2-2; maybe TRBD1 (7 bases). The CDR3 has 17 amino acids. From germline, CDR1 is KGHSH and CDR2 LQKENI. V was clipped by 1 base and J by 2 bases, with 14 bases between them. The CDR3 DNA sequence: TGTGCCAGCTCACCACTGGCGGGACAGCTAAACACCGGGGAGCTGTTTTTT. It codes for CASSPLAGQLNTGELFF.

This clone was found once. CDR3 DNA: TGTGCCACCAGTCGGTCTTCCGGGACAGGGGAGTATGATGAGCAGTTCTTC. Its translation is CATSRSSGTGEYDEQFF. The chain recombines TRBV24-1 with TRBJ2-1; TRBD1 matches at 10 bases. CDR1 KGHDR and CDR2 SFDVKD come from the germline V gene. There are 17 residues in the CDR3. Trimming took 6 bases from V and 8 from J; bases not matched to a gene: 15.

The CDR3 sequence: CASSGTNRDRGLGEQFF. DNA for the CDR3: TGTGCCAGCAGCGGAACGAACCGGGACAGGGGGTTGGGTGAGCAGTTCTTC. The J gene is TRBJ2-1, the V gene TRBV7-9; 11 positions match TRBD1. Looked up from germline, CDR1 is SEHNR and CDR2 is FQNEAQ (reference sequence). CDR3 length: 17 amino acids. V lost 5 bases, J lost 9 bases, and 15 bases stayed unmatched.

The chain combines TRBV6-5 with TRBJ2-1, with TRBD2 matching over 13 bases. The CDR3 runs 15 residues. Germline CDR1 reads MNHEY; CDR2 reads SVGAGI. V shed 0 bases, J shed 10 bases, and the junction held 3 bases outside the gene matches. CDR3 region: CASSYSTSGGWEQFF. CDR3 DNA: TGTGCCAGCAGTTACTCGACTAGCGGGGGGTGGGAGCAGTTCTTC.

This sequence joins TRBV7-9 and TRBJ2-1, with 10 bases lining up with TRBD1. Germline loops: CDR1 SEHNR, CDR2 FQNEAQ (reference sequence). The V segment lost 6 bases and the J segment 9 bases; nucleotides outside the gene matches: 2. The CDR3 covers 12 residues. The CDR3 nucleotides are TGTGCCAGCAGGGACAGGGGGAGTGAGCAGTTCTTC. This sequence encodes CASRDRGSEQFF.

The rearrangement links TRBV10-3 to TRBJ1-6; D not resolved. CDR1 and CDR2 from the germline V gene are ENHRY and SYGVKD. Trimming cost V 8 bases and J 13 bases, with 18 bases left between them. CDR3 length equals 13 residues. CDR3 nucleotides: TGTGCCATCCGGTTCGAACCCAGCGGCCCCCTCCACTTT. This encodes CAIRFEPSGPLHF.

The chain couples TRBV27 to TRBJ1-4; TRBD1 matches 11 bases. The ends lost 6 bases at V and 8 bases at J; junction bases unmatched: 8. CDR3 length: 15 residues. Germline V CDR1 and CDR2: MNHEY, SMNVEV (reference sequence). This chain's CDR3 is CASRDPGQGGEKLFF. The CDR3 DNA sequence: TGTGCCAGCAGGGATCCGGGACAGGGGGGCGAAAAACTGTTTTTT.

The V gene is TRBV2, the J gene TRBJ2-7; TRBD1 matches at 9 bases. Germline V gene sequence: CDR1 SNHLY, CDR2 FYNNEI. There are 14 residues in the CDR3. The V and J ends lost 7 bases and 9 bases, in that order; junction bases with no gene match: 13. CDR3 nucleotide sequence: TGTGCCAGCACCCGAGACAGGGGGGATTCTGTGCAGTACTTC. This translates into CASTRDRGDSVQYF. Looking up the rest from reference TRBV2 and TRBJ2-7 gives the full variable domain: EPEVTQTPSHQVTQMGQEVILRCVPISNHLYFYWYRQILGQKVEFLVSFYNNEISEKSEIFDDQFSVERPDGSNFTLKIRSTKLEDSAMYFCASTRDRGDSVQYFGPGTRLTVT.

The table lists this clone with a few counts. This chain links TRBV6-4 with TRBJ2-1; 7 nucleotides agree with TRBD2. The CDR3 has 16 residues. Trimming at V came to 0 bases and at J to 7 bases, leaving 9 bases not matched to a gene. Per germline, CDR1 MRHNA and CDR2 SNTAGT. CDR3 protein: CASSDSGGRRRNEQFF. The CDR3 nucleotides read TGTGCCAGCAGTGACTCGGGCGGGAGAAGGAGGAATGAGCAGTTCTTC.

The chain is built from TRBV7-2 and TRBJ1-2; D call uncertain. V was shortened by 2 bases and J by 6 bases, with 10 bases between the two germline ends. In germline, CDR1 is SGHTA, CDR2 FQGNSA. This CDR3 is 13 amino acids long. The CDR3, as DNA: TGTGCCAGCAGCTTAAGGTGGGCAGATGGCTACACCTTC. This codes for CASSLRWADGYTF. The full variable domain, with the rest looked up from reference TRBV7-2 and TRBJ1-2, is GAGVSQSPSNKVTEKGKDVELRCDPISGHTALYWYRQSLGQGLEFLIYFQGNSAPDKSGLPSDRFSAERTGGSVSTLTIQRTQQEDSAVYLCASSLRWADGYTFGSGTRLTVV.

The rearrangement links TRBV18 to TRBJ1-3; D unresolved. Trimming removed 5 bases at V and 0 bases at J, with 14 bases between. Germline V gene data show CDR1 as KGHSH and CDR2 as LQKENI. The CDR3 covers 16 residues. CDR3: CASSVRHGISGNTIYF. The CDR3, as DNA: TGTGCCAGCTCAGTTCGACACGGGATCTCTGGAAACACCATATATTTT.

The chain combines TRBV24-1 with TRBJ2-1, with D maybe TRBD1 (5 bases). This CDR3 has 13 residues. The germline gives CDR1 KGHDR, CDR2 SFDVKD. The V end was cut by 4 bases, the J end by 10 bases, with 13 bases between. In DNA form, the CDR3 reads TGTGCCACCAGTGACCCCCAGGGTTCCGAGCAGTTCTTC. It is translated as CATSDPQGSEQFF.

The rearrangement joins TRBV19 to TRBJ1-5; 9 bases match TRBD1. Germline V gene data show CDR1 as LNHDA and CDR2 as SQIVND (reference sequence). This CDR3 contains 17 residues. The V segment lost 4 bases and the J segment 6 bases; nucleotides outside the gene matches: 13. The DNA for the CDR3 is TGTGCCAGTAGTACGAACCCCTCGACAGGGGGGGGTCAGCCCCAGCATTTT. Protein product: CASSTNPSTGGGQPQHF.

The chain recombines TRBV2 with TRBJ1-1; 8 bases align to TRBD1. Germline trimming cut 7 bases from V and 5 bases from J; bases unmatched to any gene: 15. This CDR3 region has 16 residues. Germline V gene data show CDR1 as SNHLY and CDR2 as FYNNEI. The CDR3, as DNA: TGTGCCAGCAAGCGATTATCTGGACAGGGAGAAACTGAAGCTTTCTTT. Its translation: CASKRLSGQGETEAFF.

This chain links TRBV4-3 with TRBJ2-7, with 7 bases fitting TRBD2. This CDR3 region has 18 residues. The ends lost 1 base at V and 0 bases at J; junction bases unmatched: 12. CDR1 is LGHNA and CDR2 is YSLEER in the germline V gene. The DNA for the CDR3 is TGCGCCAGCAGCCAAGGCCCTACTAGCGCGTTTAGCTCCTACGAGCAGTACTTC. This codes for CASSQGPTSAFSSYEQYF.

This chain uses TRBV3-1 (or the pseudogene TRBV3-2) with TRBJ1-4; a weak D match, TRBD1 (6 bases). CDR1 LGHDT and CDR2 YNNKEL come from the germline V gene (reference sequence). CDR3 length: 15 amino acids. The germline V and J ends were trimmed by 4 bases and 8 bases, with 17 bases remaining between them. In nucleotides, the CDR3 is TGTGCCAGCAGCCGATCATGGACAGTAGAGGAAAAACTGTTTTTT. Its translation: CASSRSWTVEEKLFF.

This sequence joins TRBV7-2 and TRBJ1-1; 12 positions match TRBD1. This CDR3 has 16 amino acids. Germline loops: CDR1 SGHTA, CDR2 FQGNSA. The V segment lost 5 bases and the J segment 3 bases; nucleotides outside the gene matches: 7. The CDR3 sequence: CASSPRDRGRHTEAFF. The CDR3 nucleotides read TGTGCCAGCAGCCCCCGGGACAGGGGGCGGCACACTGAAGCTTTCTTT.

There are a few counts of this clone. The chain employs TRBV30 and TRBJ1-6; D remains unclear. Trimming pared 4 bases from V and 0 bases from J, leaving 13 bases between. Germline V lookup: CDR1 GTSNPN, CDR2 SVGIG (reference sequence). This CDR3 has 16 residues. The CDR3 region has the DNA TGTGCCTGGATATCCCGAGGGCGCTCCTATAATTCACCCCTCCACTTT. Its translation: CAWISRGRSYNSPLHF.

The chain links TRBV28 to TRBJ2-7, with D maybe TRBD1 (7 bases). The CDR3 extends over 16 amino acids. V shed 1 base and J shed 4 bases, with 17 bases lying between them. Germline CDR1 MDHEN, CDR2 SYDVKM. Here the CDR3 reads CASSLFGRGATYEQYF. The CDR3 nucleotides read TGTGCCAGCAGTTTATTCGGCAGGGGGGCAACATACGAGCAGTACTTC.